A selection of T cell receptor beta chains follows, all from one sample in a study of OX40 agonist ivuxolimab in advanced cancers. The table came from immunoSEQ multiplex PCR; TCRdb's copy has only in-frame clones and leaves some out. The table lists about 25,000 clones, 65% to 90% of them singletons. The sample here was CD4+ or CD8+ T cells sorted from blood, taken in a trial of the OX40 agonist ivuxolimab. These receptors all come from an adult with an advanced solid tumor such as melanoma, head and neck, liver or kidney cancer. CDR3s include the opening cysteine and the closing phenylalanine or tryptophan. D genes are given only for firm matches. Where a row states a size, it is once, few, many or the class of an expanded clone; other rows omit it.

D gene	J gene	V gene	clone size	CDR3 protein	CDR3 DNA
.	TRBJ2-7	TRBV19	.	CASSLRGPGEQYF	TGTGCCAGTAGTCTCCGGGGCCCAGGCGAGCAGTACTTC
TRBD2	TRBJ2-1	TRBV2	.	CASSGTSGRALVEQFF	TGTGCCAGCAGTGGGACTAGCGGGAGGGCGTTGGTGGAGCAGTTCTTC
TRBD2	TRBJ2-1	TRBV2	once	CASSEVAGGRDEQFF	TGTGCCAGCAGTGAGGTAGCGGGAGGGAGGGATGAGCAGTTCTTC
.	TRBJ2-7	TRBV7-6	.	CASSLERSPYYEQYF	TGTGCCAGCAGCTTAGAAAGGTCCCCGTACTACGAGCAGTACTTC
TRBD2	TRBJ2-1	TRBV7-6	.	CASSLAVAGAPYNEQFF	TGTGCCAGCAGCTTAGCCGTAGCGGGGGCCCCCTACAATGAGCAGTTCTTC
.	TRBJ2-7	TRBV30	once	CAWSVLGATYEQYF	TGTGCCTGGAGTGTACTGGGGGCCACCTACGAGCAGTACTTC
TRBD1	TRBJ1-2	TRBV28	.	CAILQGALNYGYTF	TGTGCCATCCTACAGGGGGCGCTAAACTATGGCTACACCTTC
.	TRBJ2-2	TRBV9	.	CASSVRKLTGELFF	TGTGCCAGCAGCGTAAGGAAGTTGACCGGGGAGCTGTTTTTT
TRBD2	TRBJ2-1	TRBV29-1	.	CSVEKGREGPYNEQFF	TGCAGCGTTGAAAAGGGGCGGGAGGGCCCCTACAATGAGCAGTTCTTC
TRBD1	TRBJ1-1	TRBV2	.	CASRGTGGTEAFF	TGTGCCAGCAGAGGGACAGGTGGCACTGAAGCTTTCTTT
.	TRBJ2-1	TRBV2	.	CASSEIFSSYNEQFF	TGTGCCAGCAGTGAGATATTTAGCTCCTACAATGAGCAGTTCTTC
TRBD2	TRBJ2-1	TRBV10-3	.	CAISQRGSGGAGFENEQFF	TGTGCCATCAGCCAGAGGGGTAGCGGGGGGGCCGGGTTTGAAAATGAGCAGTTCTTC
.	TRBJ1-1	TRBV19	.	CASSIDAGARAFF	TGTGCCAGTAGTATAGATGCGGGCGCTAGAGCTTTCTTT
.	TRBJ2-3	TRBV11-2	.	CASSSEGTRLGGRPWGTQYF	TGTGCCAGCAGCTCAGAGGGGACCAGGCTAGGGGGGCGGCCATGGGGGACGCAGTATTTT
.	TRBJ2-5	TRBV5-3	.	CARSLRRTPRGEQYF	TGTGCCAGAAGCTTGCGGAGGACCCCAAGGGGGGAGCAGTACTTC
TRBD1	TRBJ1-2	TRBV15	.	CATFGTGGFGYTF	TGTGCCACCTTCGGGACAGGGGGATTTGGCTACACCTTC
.	TRBJ1-1	TRBV30	.	CAWTVMNTEAFF	TGTGCCTGGACCGTAATGAACACTGAAGCTTTCTTT
.	TRBJ2-6	TRBV4-3	.	CASSQVVGVGANVLTF	TGCGCCAGCAGCCAAGTTGTTGGGGTTGGGGCCAACGTCCTGACTTTC
.	TRBJ2-3	TRBV11-2	.	CASSPPFGKGSDTQYF	TGTGCCAGCAGCCCCCCGTTCGGGAAGGGGTCAGATACGCAGTATTTT
.	TRBJ2-3	TRBV7-9	.	CASSLLVNTQYF	TGTGCCAGCAGCTTGCTAGTTAATACGCAGTATTTT
.	TRBJ2-7	TRBV11-3	.	CASSLAGGGEQYF	TGTGCCAGCAGCTTAGCGGGGGGCGGTGAGCAGTACTTC
.	TRBJ2-1	TRBV25-1	.	CASRGGEQFF	TGTGCCAGCAGAGGGGGTGAGCAGTTCTTC
.	TRBJ2-7	TRBV5-4	.	CASSLTGGYEQYF	TGTGCCAGCAGTCTGACTGGGGGCTACGAGCAGTACTTC
TRBD1	TRBJ1-2	TRBV7-9	.	CASSPRQGGYTF	TGTGCCAGCAGCCCTAGACAGGGTGGCTACACCTTC
TRBD2	TRBJ2-1	TRBV27	.	CASSYIAGGLYNEQFF	TGTGCCAGCAGTTACATAGCGGGAGGCCTATACAATGAGCAGTTCTTC
.	TRBJ2-5	TRBV28	.	CASSLRAGATRERGTQYF	TGTGCCAGCAGTTTGCGAGCAGGCGCCACGAGGGAACGGGGGACCCAGTACTTC
TRBD1	TRBJ1-4	TRBV7-8	once	CASSSPYRGGEKLFF	TGTGCCAGCAGCTCCCCGTACAGGGGTGGAGAAAAACTGTTTTTT
.	TRBJ1-4	TRBV28	once	CASSHGDGSNEKLFF	TGTGCCAGCAGTCACGGGGACGGTTCTAATGAAAAACTGTTTTTT
TRBD1	TRBJ2-2	TRBV29-1	.	CSVGQDTGELFF	TGCAGCGTAGGACAGGACACCGGGGAGCTGTTTTTT
.	TRBJ1-2	TRBV4-2	.	CASSQPGDSGFYGYTF	TGTGCCAGCAGCCAGCCCGGAGACAGTGGGTTCTATGGCTACACCTTC
TRBD1	TRBJ2-7	TRBV19	.	CASSMDREIDEQYF	TGTGCCAGTAGTATGGACAGGGAGATCGACGAGCAGTACTTC
.	TRBJ2-2	TRBV7-9	.	CASSLYLTGELFF	TGTGCCAGCAGTCTCTACCTCACCGGGGAGCTGTTTTTT
TRBD2	TRBJ2-3	TRBV28	.	CASSSTGTSGDTQYF	TGTGCCAGCAGTAGCACCGGGACTAGCGGGGATACGCAGTATTTT
.	TRBJ2-1	TRBV11-3	.	CASSGRGVYNEQFF	TGTGCCAGCAGTGGAAGGGGTGTCTACAATGAGCAGTTCTTC
.	TRBJ2-1	TRBV7-9	.	CASIDSYNEQFF	TGTGCCAGCATCGACAGCTACAATGAGCAGTTCTTC
.	TRBJ1-2	TRBV7-2	.	CASSPRDLQTYGYTF	TGTGCCAGCAGCCCGCGGGACCTCCAAACCTATGGCTACACCTTC
.	TRBJ1-2	TRBV28	.	CASSLPTGVYGYTF	TGTGCCAGCAGTTTACCGACAGGCGTCTATGGCTACACCTTC
.	TRBJ2-1	TRBV4-1	.	CASSQDSSYNEQFF	TGCGCCAGCAGCCAAGACTCCTCCTACAATGAGCAGTTCTTC